Listed below are T cell receptor beta chains from one sample, sequenced in a study of blood T cell repertoires in COVID-19. Measured with immunoSEQ multiplex PCR; TCRdb has only the in-frame clones, and not every one. The table records 95,000 to 100,000 clones, about 89% of them present only once. What was sequenced was peripheral blood. These receptors came from a man aged 50 to 59 with acute or convalescent COVID-19. CDR3s include the opening cysteine and the closing phenylalanine or tryptophan. A D gene is named only where the DNA matches it firmly. Rows give clone size only sometimes, using once, few, many, or a class for an expanded clone.

d_gene: NA; v_gene: TRBV6-5; abundance: NA; j_gene: TRBJ1-2; CDR3nt: TGTGCCAGCACCCCCGCGGGGGGCAGGGGCTACACCTTC; CDR3aa: CASTPAGGRGYTF
d_gene: TRBD1; v_gene: TRBV5-1; abundance: NA; j_gene: TRBJ2-2; CDR3nt: TGCGCCAGCAGCCCAGTGACAGGGGAAAACACCGGGGAGCTGTTTTTT; CDR3aa: CASSPVTGENTGELFF
d_gene: NA; v_gene: TRBV28; abundance: NA; j_gene: TRBJ1-1; CDR3nt: TGTGCCAGCAGTTGGGGGGTGGATGAAGCTTTCTTT; CDR3aa: CASSWGVDEAFF
d_gene: NA; v_gene: TRBV5-4; abundance: few; j_gene: TRBJ2-2; CDR3nt: TGTGCCAGCAGCCCGTCAGGGTGGCGTAACACCGGGGAGCTGTTTTTT; CDR3aa: CASSPSGWRNTGELFF
d_gene: NA; v_gene: TRBV18; abundance: few; j_gene: TRBJ1-1; CDR3nt: TGTGCCAGCTCACCGATGACAATGACGACTGAAGCTTTCTTT; CDR3aa: CASSPMTMTTEAFF
d_gene: TRBD2; v_gene: TRBV5-1; abundance: NA; j_gene: TRBJ2-2; CDR3nt: TGCGCCAGCAGCCCCTCACCGAGCGGGGTCGGGGAGCTGTTTTTT; CDR3aa: CASSPSPSGVGELFF
d_gene: NA; v_gene: TRBV7-9; abundance: NA; j_gene: TRBJ2-7; CDR3nt: TGTGCCAGCAGCTTAGTAATAGGGGCATCCTACGAGCAGTACTTC; CDR3aa: CASSLVIGASYEQYF
d_gene: TRBD1; v_gene: TRBV19; abundance: NA; j_gene: TRBJ1-2; CDR3nt: TGTGCCAGTACCGAACCACAGGGGAGCGGCGGCTACACCTTC; CDR3aa: CASTEPQGSGGYTF
d_gene: TRBD2; v_gene: TRBV27; abundance: NA; j_gene: TRBJ2-1; CDR3nt: TGTGCCAGCAAACCGGGACTAGGGAACGCTCGGGATGAGCAGTTCTTC; CDR3aa: CASKPGLGNARDEQFF
d_gene: NA; v_gene: TRBV9; abundance: NA; j_gene: TRBJ1-1; CDR3nt: TGTGCCAGCAGCACTACGGAGGGCACTGAAGCTTTCTTT; CDR3aa: CASSTTEGTEAFF
d_gene: NA; v_gene: TRBV20-1; abundance: NA; j_gene: TRBJ1-3; CDR3nt: TGCAGTGCTAGTGACCCCAGCTCTGGAAACACCATATATTTT; CDR3aa: CSASDPSSGNTIYF
d_gene: NA; v_gene: TRBV4-1; abundance: NA; j_gene: TRBJ2-2; CDR3nt: TGCGCCAGCAGCCAAGATCCGAAGGTGGGGCGGCGAGACGGGGAGCTGTTTTTT; CDR3aa: CASSQDPKVGRRDGELFF
d_gene: NA; v_gene: TRBV30; abundance: NA; j_gene: TRBJ1-3; CDR3nt: TGTGCCTGGAGCGGATACAATACAGGTTGGGCTGGAAACACCATATATTTT; CDR3aa: CAWSGYNTGWAGNTIYF
d_gene: TRBD1; v_gene: TRBV7-3; abundance: NA; j_gene: TRBJ2-3; CDR3nt: TGTGCCAGCAGTCCTACAGGGGGCGGATCAGATACGCAGTATTTT; CDR3aa: CASSPTGGGSDTQYF
d_gene: NA; v_gene: TRBV5-1; abundance: NA; j_gene: TRBJ1-3; CDR3nt: TGCGCCAGCAGCTTGGAAGGTGTCCGGGGCTCTGGAAACACCATATATTTT; CDR3aa: CASSLEGVRGSGNTIYF
d_gene: NA; v_gene: TRBV7-2; abundance: NA; j_gene: TRBJ1-5; CDR3nt: TGTGCCAGCAGCTTAGCGACAGGCGGGAATCAGCCCCAGCATTTT; CDR3aa: CASSLATGGNQPQHF
d_gene: TRBD1; v_gene: TRBV14; abundance: NA; j_gene: TRBJ1-2; CDR3nt: TGTGCCAGCAGCCAAGATCCTAGGGACAGCCCTAACTATGGCTACACCTTC; CDR3aa: CASSQDPRDSPNYGYTF
d_gene: NA; v_gene: TRBV7-2; abundance: once; j_gene: TRBJ1-1; CDR3nt: TGTGCCAGCAGCCTGGAGTTTATGAACACTGAAGCTTTCTTT; CDR3aa: CASSLEFMNTEAFF
d_gene: TRBD1; v_gene: TRBV10-3; abundance: once; j_gene: TRBJ1-1; CDR3nt: TGTGCCATCAGTGAAGGTACAGGGGGATTGTACGAAGCTTTCTTT; CDR3aa: CAISEGTGGLYEAFF
d_gene: NA; v_gene: TRBV3-1/TRBV3-2; abundance: NA; j_gene: TRBJ2-3; CDR3nt: TGTGCCAGCAGCCAAGTTCCTGGCAGGGCAGATACGCAGTATTTT; CDR3aa: CASSQVPGRADTQYF
d_gene: NA; v_gene: TRBV7-9; abundance: NA; j_gene: TRBJ2-2; CDR3nt: TGTGCCAGCCAATCACGCTCTAGCTACACCGGGGAGCTGTTTTTT; CDR3aa: CASQSRSSYTGELFF
d_gene: TRBD2; v_gene: TRBV6-5; abundance: NA; j_gene: TRBJ2-5; CDR3nt: TGTGCCAGCAGTCCCATGACTAGCGGGGAGGAGACCCAGTACTTC; CDR3aa: CASSPMTSGEETQYF
d_gene: NA; v_gene: TRBV5-1; abundance: NA; j_gene: TRBJ1-1; CDR3nt: TGCGCCAGCAGCTTGGGGCTACAGGGACCAAACACTGAAGCTTTCTTT; CDR3aa: CASSLGLQGPNTEAFF
d_gene: NA; v_gene: TRBV12-3/TRBV12-4; abundance: NA; j_gene: TRBJ1-2; CDR3nt: TGTGCCAGCAGTCCCGTAGTCGACGGGGGCTACACCTTC; CDR3aa: CASSPVVDGGYTF
d_gene: NA; v_gene: TRBV19; abundance: NA; j_gene: TRBJ1-1; CDR3nt: TGTGCCAGTAGTTTCCTTGGGGGGGTCACTGAAGCTTTCTTT; CDR3aa: CASSFLGGVTEAFF
d_gene: NA; v_gene: TRBV7-9; abundance: NA; j_gene: TRBJ1-5; CDR3nt: TGTGCCAGCAGCTTAGGGAGGGGAGGGGATCAGCCCCAGCATTTT; CDR3aa: CASSLGRGGDQPQHF
d_gene: TRBD1; v_gene: TRBV5-1; abundance: few; j_gene: TRBJ2-7; CDR3nt: TGCGCCAGCAGCTTGGGGCCAGGGGGCTACGAGCAGTACTTC; CDR3aa: CASSLGPGGYEQYF
d_gene: NA; v_gene: TRBV30; abundance: NA; j_gene: TRBJ1-2; CDR3nt: TGTGCCTGGATCATCTATGGCTACACCTTC; CDR3aa: CAWIIYGYTF
d_gene: TRBD1; v_gene: TRBV11-2; abundance: NA; j_gene: TRBJ1-3; CDR3nt: TGTGCCAGCAGCTTAGCAGGGGGCTCTGGAAACACCATATATTTT; CDR3aa: CASSLAGGSGNTIYF
d_gene: NA; v_gene: TRBV6-2/TRBV6-3; abundance: NA; j_gene: TRBJ1-5; CDR3nt: TGTGCCAGCAGACCTGGACAGTTTAATCAGCCCCAGCATTTT; CDR3aa: CASRPGQFNQPQHF
d_gene: TRBD2; v_gene: TRBV6-6; abundance: NA; j_gene: TRBJ2-2; CDR3nt: TGTGCCAGCAGCTTATCCGGGACTAGCGGGGGCCTTAACACCGGGGAGCTGTTTTTT; CDR3aa: CASSLSGTSGGLNTGELFF
d_gene: NA; v_gene: TRBV5-4; abundance: NA; j_gene: TRBJ2-7; CDR3nt: TGTGCCAGCAGCTCGAAGGATAGCGGAAACTACGAGCAGTACTTC; CDR3aa: CASSSKDSGNYEQYF
d_gene: NA; v_gene: TRBV4-3; abundance: NA; j_gene: TRBJ1-2; CDR3nt: TGCGCCAGCAGCCAAGGTGGGGAGGGCTATGGCTACACCTTC; CDR3aa: CASSQGGEGYGYTF
d_gene: NA; v_gene: TRBV2; abundance: NA; j_gene: TRBJ1-1; CDR3nt: TGTGCCAGCAGTGAAGTCGGGGGGAACACTGAAGCTTTCTTT; CDR3aa: CASSEVGGNTEAFF
d_gene: NA; v_gene: TRBV20-1; abundance: NA; j_gene: TRBJ2-7; CDR3nt: TGCAGTGCTAGAGATCAGTACGAGCAGTACTTC; CDR3aa: CSARDQYEQYF
d_gene: TRBD1; v_gene: TRBV13; abundance: NA; j_gene: TRBJ1-6; CDR3nt: TGTGCCAGCAGCTCCCGGGACAGGGCCCTAAGCGGGTCACCCCTCCACTTT; CDR3aa: CASSSRDRALSGSPLHF
d_gene: NA; v_gene: TRBV11-3; abundance: NA; j_gene: TRBJ2-2; CDR3nt: TGTGCCAGCAGCCCGGGTGGTCCCGGGGAGCTGTTTTTT; CDR3aa: CASSPGGPGELFF
d_gene: NA; v_gene: TRBV6-2/TRBV6-3; abundance: NA; j_gene: TRBJ1-1; CDR3nt: TGTGCCAGCAGTTTGCCCGGAGTGAACACTGAAGCTTTCTTT; CDR3aa: CASSLPGVNTEAFF
d_gene: NA; v_gene: TRBV5-1; abundance: NA; j_gene: TRBJ2-7; CDR3nt: TGCGCCAGCAGCTTGGAAGGGGTCCACGAGCAGTACTTC; CDR3aa: CASSLEGVHEQYF
d_gene: TRBD1; v_gene: TRBV12-3/TRBV12-4; abundance: NA; j_gene: TRBJ1-4; CDR3nt: TGTGCCAGCCAACAGGGGGCCAGGGAAAAACTGTTTTTT; CDR3aa: CASQQGAREKLFF
d_gene: NA; v_gene: TRBV2; abundance: once; j_gene: TRBJ2-1; CDR3nt: TGTGCCAGCAGTGAATCTGAGGACTACAATGAGCAGTTCTTC; CDR3aa: CASSESEDYNEQFF
d_gene: TRBD1; v_gene: TRBV5-1; abundance: NA; j_gene: TRBJ1-2; CDR3nt: TGCGCCAGCAGCCCGTGGGGACAGTCGAACTATGGCTACACCTTC; CDR3aa: CASSPWGQSNYGYTF
d_gene: TRBD1; v_gene: TRBV11-3; abundance: NA; j_gene: TRBJ2-5; CDR3nt: TGTGCCAGCAGCTTAGGGATCGGGACAGGGGGCCGGGAGACCCAGTACTTC; CDR3aa: CASSLGIGTGGRETQYF
d_gene: NA; v_gene: TRBV11-1; abundance: NA; j_gene: TRBJ2-1; CDR3nt: TGTGCCAGCAGCTTAGACTCAATGGCGACAGCGCAGTTCTTC; CDR3aa: CASSLDSMATAQFF
d_gene: TRBD1; v_gene: TRBV5-1; abundance: NA; j_gene: TRBJ1-5; CDR3nt: TGCGCCAGCAGCTTGGAAGGGGGCCAAGGACAGCCCCAGCATTTT; CDR3aa: CASSLEGGQGQPQHF
d_gene: NA; v_gene: TRBV20-1; abundance: once; j_gene: TRBJ2-1; CDR3nt: TGCAGTGCTAGTAGGGGGAATGAGCAGTTCTTC; CDR3aa: CSASRGNEQFF
d_gene: TRBD1; v_gene: TRBV5-1; abundance: NA; j_gene: TRBJ1-1; CDR3nt: TGCGCCAGCAGCGCCAGACCGGGACAGGGCTCGGCTGAAGCTTTCTTT; CDR3aa: CASSARPGQGSAEAFF
d_gene: TRBD2; v_gene: TRBV4-1; abundance: NA; j_gene: TRBJ2-3; CDR3nt: TGCGCCAGCAGCCATCTTGGTGGTAGCGGGGAGACAGATACGCAGTATTTT; CDR3aa: CASSHLGGSGETDTQYF
d_gene: NA; v_gene: TRBV3-1/TRBV3-2; abundance: once; j_gene: TRBJ2-2; CDR3nt: TGTGCCAGCAGCCCCTACACACTCCGGGGCACCGGGGAGCTGTTTTTT; CDR3aa: CASSPYTLRGTGELFF
d_gene: NA; v_gene: TRBV6-5; abundance: once; j_gene: TRBJ2-3; CDR3nt: TGTGCCAGCACCTTGCTGGGGACTGACACAGATACGCAGTATTTT; CDR3aa: CASTLLGTDTDTQYF
d_gene: TRBD1; v_gene: TRBV6-5; abundance: NA; j_gene: TRBJ2-3; CDR3nt: TGTGCCAGCGGGGGACAGGGAGGCCATACGCAGTATTTT; CDR3aa: CASGGQGGHTQYF
d_gene: NA; v_gene: TRBV11-2; abundance: NA; j_gene: TRBJ2-3; CDR3nt: TGTGCCAGCAGTCCCCAAAGGACGGGGACAGATACGCAGTATTTT; CDR3aa: CASSPQRTGTDTQYF
d_gene: NA; v_gene: TRBV9; abundance: NA; j_gene: TRBJ2-7; CDR3nt: TGTGCCAGCAGCGCTACAGGGAGCCTTGTCGAGCAGTACTTC; CDR3aa: CASSATGSLVEQYF
d_gene: NA; v_gene: TRBV28; abundance: NA; j_gene: TRBJ1-1; CDR3nt: TGTGCCAGCAGTTTAGCGGGGGGGAAAGCTTTCTTT; CDR3aa: CASSLAGGKAFF
d_gene: NA; v_gene: TRBV5-4; abundance: once; j_gene: TRBJ1-1; CDR3nt: TGTGCCAGCAGCTTGTATGCGGACACTGAAGCTTTCTTT; CDR3aa: CASSLYADTEAFF
d_gene: TRBD1; v_gene: TRBV10-2; abundance: NA; j_gene: TRBJ2-2; CDR3nt: TGCGCCAGCACCCAGATGACCGGGACAGCGAACACCGGGGAGCTGTTTTTT; CDR3aa: CASTQMTGTANTGELFF